The rows below give T cell receptor beta chains drawn from one sample of a study of control samples from healthy donors and cancer patients. Using immunoSEQ multiplex PCR, the repertoire was profiled, and TCRdb retains in-frame clones only, with some absent. The sample includes 130,000 to 150,000 clones, about nine tenths of them seen just once. Sequencing was done on a sample of blood. These receptors originate from a man under 40 in good health. The CDR3 runs from the conserved cysteine through the conserved F or W. Each record gives: J gene, V gene, D gene, CDR3 protein, CDR3 DNA. A D gene is named only where the DNA matches it firmly.

TRBJ2-1 | TRBV6-5 | TRBD2 | CASSQTSGGAGEQFF | TGTGCCAGCAGTCAGACTAGCGGGGGGGCGGGTGAGCAGTTCTTC
TRBJ2-5 | TRBV5-1 | TRBD2 | CASSLGRAGGLETQYF | TGCGCCAGCAGCTTGGGGCGCGCGGGAGGGCTGGAGACCCAGTACTTC
TRBJ2-2 | TRBV7-3 | . | CASSLTTTRNTGELFF | TGTGCCAGCAGCTTAACGACGACAAGGAACACCGGGGAGCTGTTTTTT
TRBJ2-6 | TRBV6-1 | . | CASSVVAGISSGANVLTF | TGTGCCAGCAGTGTGGTGGCAGGTATCAGCTCTGGGGCCAACGTCCTGACTTTC
TRBJ2-3 | TRBV13 | . | CASSLPAANTDTQYF | TGTGCCAGCAGCTTACCAGCGGCAAACACAGATACGCAGTATTTT
TRBJ2-5 | TRBV2 | . | CASSEEGVGGETQYF | TGTGCCAGCAGTGAAGAGGGGGTTGGTGGGGAGACCCAGTACTTC
TRBJ2-1 | TRBV4-3 | TRBD2 | CASSQGPGGLNEQFF | TGCGCCAGCAGCCAAGGACCGGGGGGGTTAAATGAGCAGTTCTTC
TRBJ1-2 | TRBV6-6 | . | CASSYVGSRNYGYTF | TGTGCCAGCAGTTATGTGGGGAGCCGAAACTATGGCTACACCTTC
TRBJ1-5 | TRBV5-5 | TRBD1 | CASSSGQSISNQPQHF | TGTGCCAGCAGCTCGGGACAGAGCATTAGCAATCAGCCCCAGCATTTT
TRBJ1-1 | TRBV13 | . | CASSPDGRNTEAFF | TGTGCCAGCAGTCCTGACGGGAGGAACACTGAAGCTTTCTTT
TRBJ2-1 | TRBV9 | TRBD1 | CASSPGGTNEQFF | TGTGCCAGCAGCCCAGGGGGAACCAATGAGCAGTTCTTC